The 5 T cell receptor beta chains given below trace back to one sample, sequenced in a study of shared T cell receptors in the human thymus. The protocol was immunoSEQ multiplex PCR, while the TCRdb copy is restricted to in-frame clones and leaves out a portion. The top ten hold just under 0.0095% of the sample, which has 500,000 to 850,000 clones, around 87% seen once. The same data also went into a second study, on human thymus T cells.

The sequenced sample was thymocytes. These receptor sequences come from a boy in the first two years of life with a congenital heart defect.

The chain couples TRBV5-4 to TRBJ2-5; 9 positions match TRBD1. The germline V gene encodes CDR1 SGHNT and CDR2 YYREEE (reference sequence). The CDR3 runs 15 residues. V trimming: 3 bases; J trimming: 7 bases; junction bases outside the gene matches: 10. DNA for the CDR3: TGTGCCAGCAGCTCAGGACAGGGGCTCCAGGGGACCCAGTACTTC. As protein: CASSSGQGLQGTQYF.

A word on this clone: The sample has other DNA sequences that encode this CDR3 too. The J gene is TRBJ1-6, the V gene TRBV6-1; no firm D call. V dropped 1 base and J dropped 10 bases, with 20 bases sitting between them. The CDR3 sequence is 17 residues long. CDR1 and CDR2 from the germline V gene are MNHNS and SASEGT. The DNA for the CDR3 is TGTGCCAGCAGTGAAGGGTATTCCACCCCGTCAGGATCACCCCTCCACTTT. The encoded protein is CASSEGYSTPSGSPLHF.

This rearrangement joins TRBV5-1 to TRBJ2-7, with TRBD1 identical over 9 bases. J was trimmed by 1 base and V by 4 bases; bases with no gene match: 9. The CDR3 has 16 residues. The germline CDR1 and CDR2 sequences are SGHRS and YFSETQ. CDR3 sequence reads: CASSGPGQGTSYEQYF. The CDR3 DNA reads TGCGCCAGCAGCGGGCCGGGACAGGGTACGTCCTACGAGCAGTACTTC.

The CDR3 spells CASGPPGLYTYEQYF. For the CDR3, the DNA is TGTGCCAGCGGCCCCCCGGGACTTTATACCTACGAGCAGTACTTC. The chain couples TRBV7-9 to TRBJ2-7; D may be TRBD2 (6 bases). Germline V gene data show CDR1 as SEHNR and CDR2 as FQNEAQ (reference sequence). Deletions cut 8 bases from V and 2 bases from J, with 19 bases between. The CDR3 consists of 15 residues.

This clone was seen once. The chain employs TRBV9 and TRBJ1-1; D may be TRBD1 (5 bases). The germline gives CDR1 SGDLS, CDR2 YYNGEE. The V and J ends lost 0 bases and 0 bases respectively, with 6 bases between them. The CDR3 sequence is 14 residues long. CDR3 loop: CASSVDRMNTEAFF. The CDR3 region has the DNA TGTGCCAGCAGCGTAGACAGGATGAACACTGAAGCTTTCTTT.